This T cell receptor (beta chain) was retrieved from a study of Graves' ophthalmopathy and Graves' hyperthyroidism. CDR3 length: 15 amino acids. Between the trimmed V and J ends, which lost 8 bases and 4 bases, there was a span of 20 bases. Looked up from germline, CDR1 is SNHLY and CDR2 is FYNNEI. The authors amplified TCR beta CDR3 regions from RNA transcripts. Second-round multiplex PCR came after first-round RT-PCR with HTBI primers. MiXCR was run by TCRdb on the multiplex PCR reads, yielding one entry per CDR3 protein. This table has roughly 500,000 distinct CDR3 sequences, roughly an eighth appearing once. Disease in donors with ophthalmopathy had moderate-to-severe activity, CAS ≥3, NOSPECS ≥4 and under 3 months' duration. On this clonotype: A much larger clone is a single base away; this may be a read error.

Sequences were obtained from blood. This clonotype was obtained from a woman between 25 and 40 years old with Graves' ophthalmopathy. This sequence joins TRBV2 and TRBJ2-5; D gene uncertain. This CDR3 is CASGSSSATRETQYF. The CDR3 DNA sequence: TGTGCCAGCGGTTCCTCCTCGGCGACACGAGAGACCCAGTACTTC.